Sequencing of this TCR beta chain was carried out in a study of cytomegalovirus exposure and HLA in healthy donors. Overall study results and limits: Being productive about 87% or about 30% of the time was typical of most TCR beta V segments in an earlier analysis. The study labeled under 200 TCR beta chains cytomegalovirus-associated. A cluster of highly shared sequence variants was likely a sequencing artifact.

The CDR3 sequence is 16 residues long. Trimming removed 3 bases from V and 0 bases from J, with 12 bases in between. The germline V gene encodes CDR1 LNHDA and CDR2 SQIVND (reference sequence). In the PCR, 60 Vbeta and 13 Jbeta primers were used. TCRdb's copy holds only in-frame clones and misses some; the assay was immunoSEQ multiplex PCR. In the table there are 100,000 to 150,000 clones, 65% to 75% of which are singletons. On this clone: The antigen is not known.

The rearrangement uses TRBV19 and TRBJ1-5; D not resolved. This TCR was recovered from a middle-aged man in good health and CMV-seropositive. Sequenced material: PBMCs. CDR3 bases: TGTGCCAGTAGTATCAGTCACAGATATAGCAATCAGCCCCAGCATTTT. Encoded protein: CASSISHRYSNQPQHF.